This is a list of T cell receptor beta chains from one sample in a study of CD8 T cells in ankylosing spondylitis. TCRdb reprocessed the 5' RACE reads via MiXCR and lists one record per CDR3 protein. The sample contains about 24,000 distinct CDR3 sequences, approximately 16% of which appear only once. Input material: blood. Receptors originate from a male donor with ankylosing spondylitis or in good health (not recorded which). Each CDR3 is given with its conserved first and last residue. D genes are given only for firm matches. Size tells how often a clone was seen (once, few, many) or the class of an expanded clone, and some rows leave it out.

>TRBV19|TRBJ1-1|-|few
TGTGCCAGTACTCCGAGGACAGACTACACTGAAGCTTTCTTT
CASTPRTDYTEAFF
>TRBV4-1|TRBJ1-4|TRBD1|-
TGCGCCAGCAGCCGAACACAGGGGGCCGGGGAAAAACTGTTTTTT
CASSRTQGAGEKLFF
>TRBV5-4|TRBJ2-5|TRBD1|few
TGTGCCAGCAGCGTGAGACAGGGCTATCAAGAGACCCAGTACTTC
CASSVRQGYQETQYF
>TRBV6-2/TRBV6-3|TRBJ2-1|-|few
TGTGCCAGCAGACTAGCTAGCTACAATGAGCAGTTCTTC
CASRLASYNEQFF
>TRBV5-1|TRBJ2-5|-|few
TGCGCCAGCAGCTTGGGGGGACGGACCAAAGAGACCCAGTACTTC
CASSLGGRTKETQYF
>TRBV7-2|TRBJ2-3|-|many
TGTGCCAGCAGCCCCTCCGGGGCGGTAAGCACAGATACGCAGTATTTT
CASSPSGAVSTDTQYF
>TRBV4-1|TRBJ2-2|TRBD2|-
TGCGCCAGCAGCCAAGGCAGGCGGGGGGGGGAGCTGTTTTTT
CASSQGRRGGELFF
>TRBV5-1|TRBJ2-2|-|many
TGCGCCAGCAGCTTGGCAGCGAACACCGGGGAGCTGTTTTTT
CASSLAANTGELFF
>TRBV28|TRBJ2-3|-|-
TGTGCCAGCAGCAACCGGGGCCAAGGGGGTACGCAGTATTTT
CASSNRGQGGTQYF
>TRBV6-2/TRBV6-3|TRBJ2-1|-|-
TGTGCCAGCTCCCAGGAAGGGTCCTACAATGAGCAGTTCTTC
CASSQEGSYNEQFF
>TRBV20-1|TRBJ2-3|-|many
TGCAGTGCTCCCCCGGGGGAGATGGGAACAGATACGCAGTATTTT
CSAPPGEMGTDTQYF
>TRBV5-1|TRBJ1-1|-|-
TGCGCCAGCAGCGAACTCCGGGCCGGTATGAACACTGAAGCTTTCTTT
CASSELRAGMNTEAFF
>TRBV20-1|TRBJ2-3|-|-
TGCAGTGCTAGCCCCGGGGCCACAGATACGCAGTATTTT
CSASPGATDTQYF
>TRBV24-1|TRBJ2-1|TRBD1|many
TGTGCCACCGGGACAGGGTACAATGAGCAGTTCTTC
CATGTGYNEQFF
>TRBV20-1|TRBJ2-3|-|few
TGCAGTGCCAGTAGCATTGCAGATACGCAGTATTTT
CSASSIADTQYF
>TRBV10-3|TRBJ2-2|TRBD1|-
TGTGCCATCAGCGACAGGGGAATGGCCGGGGAGCTGTTTTTT
CAISDRGMAGELFF
>TRBV20-1|TRBJ2-4|-|few
TGCAGTGCTAGAGAAACTGCCCGAAACATTCAGTACTTC
CSARETARNIQYF
>TRBV7-2|TRBJ2-7|-|few
TGTGCCAGCGCCCCCGGGACAGGGACTAGCGAATACGAGCAGTACTTC
CASAPGTGTSEYEQYF
>TRBV19|TRBJ2-5|-|-
TGTGCCAGTAAAATGGGGCAGGGACAAGAGACCCAGTACTTC
CASKMGQGQETQYF
>TRBV20-1|TRBJ2-2|-|many
TGCAGTGCTAGTCCCGGGTCAACCGGGGAGCTGTTTTTT
CSASPGSTGELFF
>TRBV29-1|TRBJ2-3|-|few
TGCAGCGTTGATGAGGGGGGCTCTGGCACAGATACGCAGTATTTT
CSVDEGGSGTDTQYF
>TRBV12-3/TRBV12-4|TRBJ2-7|-|many
TGTGCCAGCAGTCTACTCAGGGCCTACGAGCAGTACTTC
CASSLLRAYEQYF
>TRBV7-2|TRBJ2-2|TRBD2|few
TGTGCCAGCAGGGCGGGACTAGCGGGGGGGAAGACCGGGGAGCTGTTTTTT
CASRAGLAGGKTGELFF
>TRBV20-1|TRBJ1-5|-|-
TGCAGTGCTAGAATGGGGGGCGGCCCCAATCAGCCCCAGCATTTT
CSARMGGGPNQPQHF
>TRBV4-1|TRBJ1-5|-|many
TGCGCCAGCAGCCAAGCAGGGTTAGGTAGCAATCAGCCCCAGCATTTT
CASSQAGLGSNQPQHF
>TRBV6-5|TRBJ1-1|-|many
TGTGCCAGCAGTCTACAGGGCACTGAAGCTTTCTTT
CASSLQGTEAFF
>TRBV30|TRBJ2-3|TRBD1|few
TGTGCCTGGAGCGCAGGGGGAACCACAGATACGCAGTATTTT
CAWSAGGTTDTQYF
>TRBV25-1|TRBJ2-1|TRBD2|-
TGTGCCAGCAGTCGGTCTAGCGGGGGGGACAATGAGCAGTTCTTC
CASSRSSGGDNEQFF
>TRBV7-2|TRBJ1-4|-|many
TGTGCCAGCAGCTTAGCTGGGCAGGGGACAGAAAAACTGTTTTTT
CASSLAGQGTEKLFF
>TRBV20-1|TRBJ2-2|TRBD1|few
TGCAGTGCGAAGGGACAGACGAACACCGGGGAGCTGTTTTTT
CSAKGQTNTGELFF
>TRBV4-1|TRBJ2-4|TRBD1|many
TGCGCCAGCAGCCAAGATTCCCCGGGACAGGGGGCGGACATTCAGTACTTC
CASSQDSPGQGADIQYF
>TRBV6-5|TRBJ1-2|-|few
TGTGCCAGCCTGGGGACCGCTTCTCATGGCTACACCTTC
CASLGTASHGYTF
>TRBV29-1|TRBJ1-1|-|many
TGCAGCGTTGATGGGGACGGCACTGAAGCTTTCTTT
CSVDGDGTEAFF
>TRBV29-1|TRBJ2-1|-|-
TGCAGCGCTTCGTCGGGCTTTCGGGACCTTGAGCAGTTCTTC
CSASSGFRDLEQFF
>TRBV7-9|TRBJ2-6|-|many
TGTGCCAGCAGCTTAGGATGGGCCGTTGGCGCTGGGGCCAACGTCCTGACTTTC
CASSLGWAVGAGANVLTF
>TRBV12-3/TRBV12-4|TRBJ2-2|-|-
TGTGCCAGCAAGGCTGGGGCGCGCGCAGGATCCGGGGAGCTGTTTTTT
CASKAGARAGSGELFF
>TRBV5-6|TRBJ1-1|TRBD1|-
TGTGCCAGCAGCTCGACAGGGTATGATGAAGCTTTCTTT
CASSSTGYDEAFF
>TRBV15|TRBJ1-1|-|-
TGTGCCACCAGTAGAGTCCGGGGCCAGACACACACTGAAGCTTTCTTT
CATSRVRGQTHTEAFF
>TRBV12-3/TRBV12-4|TRBJ2-2|-|-
TGTGCCAGCAGCTTTTGGGTCGTGAACACCGGGGAGCTGTTTTTT
CASSFWVVNTGELFF
>TRBV21-1|TRBJ1-2|-|-
TGTGCCAGCAGTGAAAATGGACAGGGGCCACCCTTTAACTATGGCTACACCTTC
CASSENGQGPPFNYGYTF
>TRBV12-3/TRBV12-4|TRBJ2-3|-|-
TGTGCCAGCAGTTTGGACACCTCCACAGATACGCAGTATTTT
CASSLDTSTDTQYF